A single sample gave rise to the 30 T cell receptor beta chains below, sequenced in a study of response to subunit inactivated influenza vaccine. TCRdb redid the calling of the RT-PCR reads with MiXCR, one entry per CDR3 protein. The sample gives over 400,000 distinct CDR3 sequences, approximately 12% of which show up once; about an eighth is in the top ten. The starting material was PBMCs from blood, obtained 40 to 50 days after vaccination. The origin of the receptors is a man aged 50-60 years who received an inactivated influenza vaccine.

This clonotype showed up just a few times. The genes are TRBV5-1 and TRBJ2-7; possibly TRBD1 for D (6 bases). V was cut by 4 bases and J by 8 bases, with 13 bases left in between. The CDR3 has 12 residues. The germline V gene encodes CDR1 SGHRS and CDR2 YFSETQ. This CDR3 reads CASSVGQNKQYF. CDR3 bases: TGCGCCAGCAGCGTTGGACAGAACAAGCAGTACTTC. The whole variable domain, remainder taken from reference TRBV5-1 and TRBJ2-7, is KAGVTQTPRYLIKTRGQQVTLSCSPISGHRSVSWYQQTPGQGLQFLFEYFSETQRNKGNFPGRFSGRQFSNSRSEMNVSTLELGDSALYLCASSVGQNKQYFGPGTRLTVT.

At least ten counts were recorded for this clonotype. This rearrangement joins TRBV6-1 to TRBJ2-3; 10 positions agree with TRBD1. The CDR3 consists of 18 residues. V shed 6 bases and J 4 bases; nucleotides not matched to a gene: 16. Germline CDR1 and CDR2: MNHNS and SASEGT. In DNA, the CDR3 is TGTGCCAGCAGCGCCGGGACAGGGGTTCCTCGCCGGGCAGATACGCAGTATTTT. Translating gives CASSAGTGVPRRADTQYF.

This clonotype was counted between two and nine times. The chain uses TRBV12-3 or TRBV12-4 and TRBJ1-1; tentative D call: TRBD1 (6 bases). V was pared by 2 bases and J by 1 base, with 8 bases between. CDR3 length: 14 residues. CDR3 nucleotides: TGTGCCAGCAGTTTAACAGGGAAGAACACTGAAGCTTTCTTT. Translation gives CASSLTGKNTEAFF.

V and J are TRBV20-1 and TRBJ2-7, with D tentatively TRBD1 or TRBD2 (5 bases each). CDR1 and CDR2 (germline): DFQATT, SNEGSKA (reference sequence). The CDR3 has 16 amino acids. The germline V and J ends were trimmed by 0 bases and 0 bases, with 15 bases remaining between them. CDR3 loop: CSARDGWGSSSYEQYF. The CDR3, as DNA: TGCAGTGCTAGAGATGGGTGGGGGTCCAGCTCCTACGAGCAGTACTTC.

Many counts were recorded for this clonotype. This rearrangement joins TRBV15 to TRBJ1-6, with D perhaps TRBD1 (5 bases). V was shortened by 3 bases and J by 10 bases, with 10 bases between the two germline ends. CDR1 and CDR2 from the germline V gene are LNHNV and YYDKDF (reference sequence). The CDR3 sequence is 13 residues long. CDR3 coding DNA: TGTGCCACCAGCAGGCGACAGACCTCACCCCTCCACTTT. This gives the protein CATSRRQTSPLHF.

The chain couples TRBV5-6 to TRBJ1-6, with unresolved D. CDR1 SGHDT and CDR2 YYEEEE come from the germline V gene. V lost 6 bases to trimming and J lost 7 bases, with 20 bases between them. The CDR3 contains 16 residues. The CDR3 region is CASNRSPTGMNSPLHF. DNA for the CDR3: TGTGCCAGCAATAGGTCCCCGACGGGGATGAATTCACCCCTCCACTTT.

This sequence joins TRBV30 and TRBJ1-1; 9 bases map to TRBD1. The germline CDR1 and CDR2 sequences are GTSNPN and SVGIG (reference sequence). J lost 4 bases, V lost 5 bases, and 11 bases had no gene match. CDR3 length: 15 residues. The CDR3 here is CAWYRDRALGTEAFF. CDR3 DNA: TGTGCCTGGTACCGGGACAGGGCTTTGGGCACTGAAGCTTTCTTT.

This clonotype was seen a few times. The chain's CDR3 is CASSQDLAGFYEQYF. The DNA of the CDR3 is TGCGCCAGCAGCCAAGACCTGGCGGGATTCTACGAGCAGTACTTC. V and J are TRBV4-1 and TRBJ2-7, with D possibly TRBD2 on 6 matching bases. The CDR3 sequence is 15 residues long. V shed 0 bases and J shed 3 bases, with 12 bases lying between them. Germline CDR1 reads MGHRA; CDR2 reads YSYEKL.

This clonotype was found a few times. The chain carries TRBV2 and TRBJ2-1; D gene unclear. Germline V lookup: CDR1 SNHLY, CDR2 FYNNEI. V was shortened by 10 bases and J by 2 bases, with 15 bases between the two germline ends. The CDR3 length is 14 residues. For the CDR3, the DNA is TGTGCCACCGCCTATAGCAGGACCTACAATGAGCAGTTCTTC. Residues: CATAYSRTYNEQFF.

This clonotype appeared a few times. Written as DNA, the CDR3 is TGTGCCAGTAGTATGTTTATCAGAGGAGATAATTCACCCCTCCACTTT. It codes for CASSMFIRGDNSPLHF. This chain uses TRBV19 with TRBJ1-6; D gene ambiguous. The CDR3 consists of 16 residues. The V end lost 3 bases, the J end lost 5 bases, and 14 bases lay between the germline ends. Germline CDR1 and CDR2: LNHDA and SQIVND (reference sequence).

V usage is TRBV12-3 or TRBV12-4 and J usage is TRBJ2-1; perhaps TRBD1 as D (5 bases). The CDR3 length is 11 residues. V was cut by 2 bases and J by 13 bases, with 9 bases left in between. The CDR3 reads CASSLRTRQFF. CDR3 coding DNA: TGTGCCAGCAGTTTAAGGACACGCCAGTTCTTC.

This sequence joins TRBV12-3 or TRBV12-4 and TRBJ2-1; no clear D. CDR3 size: 16 residues. V was trimmed by 1 base and J by 7 bases, leaving 17 bases between them. CDR3 sequence: CASSLGSGWRRNEQFF. For the CDR3, the DNA is TGTGCCAGCAGTTTAGGTAGTGGATGGAGACGAAATGAGCAGTTCTTC.

This clonotype was seen many times. CDR3 in DNA: TGTGCCAGCAGCCCTAAGTGGAAGCAGTTCTTC. Translated, it gives CASSPKWKQFF. The chain recombines TRBV7-2 with TRBJ2-1; unclear D gene. This CDR3 region has 11 residues. V was clipped by 5 bases and J by 11 bases, with 10 bases between them. The germline CDR1 and CDR2 sequences are SGHTA and FQGNSA.

This chain uses TRBV9 with TRBJ2-7, with 8 bases that match TRBD2. CDR1 is SGDLS and CDR2 is YYNGEE in the germline V gene. The length of the CDR3 is 14 residues. V lost 2 bases, J lost 6 bases, and 7 bases stayed unmatched. This CDR3 is CASSVQAGEGEQYF. The CDR3 nucleotides are TGTGCCAGCAGCGTCCAAGCGGGAGAGGGCGAGCAGTACTTC.

This sequence joins TRBV12-3 or TRBV12-4 and TRBJ1-1; D remains ambiguous. Trimming took 5 bases from V and 7 from J, leaving 14 bases between them. The CDR3 loop spans 13 amino acids. The CDR3 nucleotides are TGTGCCAGCAGTAGGGCCCCTAACGGTGAAGCTTTCTTT. This sequence encodes CASSRAPNGEAFF.

This clonotype occurred many times. The rearrangement joins TRBV29-1 to TRBJ2-2, with D perhaps being TRBD1 or TRBD2 (6 bases each). Trimming stripped 2 bases from V and 2 bases from J, with 9 bases between. This CDR3 spans 14 amino acids. Germline V CDR1 and CDR2: SQVTM, ANQGSEA. This CDR3 is CSVELGGNTGELFF. CDR3 DNA sequence: TGCAGCGTTGAATTGGGGGGCAACACCGGGGAGCTGTTTTTT.

The rearrangement joins TRBV6-2 or TRBV6-3 to TRBJ2-7, with 7 bases identical to TRBD1. From germline, CDR1 is MNHEY and CDR2 SVGEGT. The CDR3 contains 14 residues. V shed 2 bases, J shed 2 bases, and the junction held 3 bases outside the gene matches. CDR3 nucleotide sequence: TGTGCCAGCAGTTACGGGGGACAGACCTACGAGCAGTACTTC. Its translation is CASSYGGQTYEQYF.

The gene calls are TRBV29-1 and TRBJ2-2; D possibly corresponds to TRBD1 (6 bases). V lost 6 bases to trimming and J lost 4 bases, with 15 bases between them. The germline gives CDR1 SQVTM, CDR2 ANQGSEA. This CDR3 is 14 amino acids long. In DNA, the CDR3 is TGCAGCGTCCCGGGACAAGGGCCCACCGGGGAGCTGTTTTTT. Protein: CSVPGQGPTGELFF.

This clonotype was seen more than once but under ten times. The rearrangement links TRBV5-1 to TRBJ2-7; tentatively, D is TRBD1 (6 bases). CDR3 length: 13 residues. Trimming pared 7 bases from V and 0 bases from J, leaving 11 bases between. Germline CDR1 reads SGHRS; CDR2 reads YFSETQ. The CDR3 protein is CASQDSFSYEQYF. CDR3 DNA: TGCGCCAGCCAGGACAGTTTCTCCTACGAGCAGTACTTC.

The rearrangement joins TRBV9 to TRBJ2-3; 10 bases are a match to TRBD2. Germline CDR1 and CDR2: SGDLS and YYNGEE. J lost 1 base, V lost 5 bases, and 4 bases had no gene match. The CDR3 spans 15 residues. The CDR3 DNA reads TGTGCCAGCAGTGCCGGGACTAGCGGCACAGATACGCAGTATTTT. Residues: CASSAGTSGTDTQYF.

There are many counts of this clonotype. The V and J genes are TRBV7-9 and TRBJ1-5, with unresolved D. The CDR3 contains 13 residues. The V gene's germline CDR1 is SEHNR and CDR2 FQNEAQ (reference sequence). V was cut by 1 base and J by 7 bases, with 8 bases left in between. CDR3 sequence: CASSLGEGQPQHF. The CDR3 DNA reads TGTGCCAGCAGCTTAGGAGAAGGCCAGCCCCAGCATTTT.

This chain links TRBV4-1 with TRBJ2-1; D is ambiguous. CDR3 length: 14 amino acids. Germline CDR1 and CDR2: MGHRA and YSYEKL. V was shortened by 7 bases and J by 1 base, with 11 bases between the two germline ends. The DNA of the CDR3 is TGCGCCAGCAACCCTACTGGTTCCTACAATGAGCAGTTCTTC. It translates to CASNPTGSYNEQFF.

This clonotype was counted a few times. The chain carries TRBV7-2 and TRBJ2-1, with 12 bases fitting TRBD2. V was pared by 5 bases and J by 12 bases, with 14 bases of the junction left unmatched. The CDR3 spans 16 residues. Per the germline V gene, CDR1 is SGHTA and CDR2 is FQGNSA. DNA for the CDR3: TGTGCCAGCAGCCCCACTCTACTAGCGGGAGGTGGACGGCAGTTCTTC. Protein sequence: CASSPTLLAGGGRQFF.

In its sample, this clonotype was seen a few times. The chain links TRBV10-3 to TRBJ2-1, with TRBD2 matching 8 bases. The CDR3 loop spans 14 amino acids. Germline V gene data show CDR1 as ENHRY and CDR2 as SYGVKD. V shed 5 bases and J 5 bases; nucleotides not matched to a gene: 5. CDR3 loop: CAISRAGGDNEQFF. As DNA, the CDR3 is TGTGCCATCAGTCGGGCGGGGGGCGACAATGAGCAGTTCTTC.

The J gene is TRBJ1-1, the V gene TRBV11-2, with D hard to call. CDR1 and CDR2 from the germline V gene are SGHAT and FQNNGV. This CDR3 has 13 amino acids. V was clipped by 2 bases and J by 3 bases, with 7 bases between them. The CDR3 loop is CASSLSVDTEAFF. The CDR3 region has the DNA TGTGCCAGCAGCTTAAGCGTTGACACTGAAGCTTTCTTT. Filled out from reference TRBV11-2 and TRBJ1-1, the complete variable domain reads EAGVAQSPRYKIIEKRQSVAFWCNPISGHATLYWYQQILGQGPKLLIQFQNNGVVDDSQLPKDRFSAERLKGVDSTLKIQPAKLEDSAVYLCASSLSVDTEAFFGQGTRLTVV.

V gene TRBV5-1 combines with J gene TRBJ2-5, with 8 bases matching TRBD2. V lost 4 bases to trimming and J lost 0 bases; unmatched junction nucleotides: 8. Germline values: CDR1 SGHRS, CDR2 YFSETQ. The CDR3 is made up of 16 amino acids. CDR3 protein: CASSTNSGAYQETQYF. The CDR3, as DNA: TGCGCCAGCAGCACTAATAGCGGGGCGTACCAAGAGACCCAGTACTTC.

CDR3 nucleotides: TGCGCCAGCAGCTGGGACAGGGGCTTGAACACTGAAGCTTTCTTT. The encoded protein is CASSWDRGLNTEAFF. The chain has TRBV5-1 and TRBJ1-1; TRBD1 matches 10 bases. The length of the CDR3 is 15 residues. The V and J ends lost 3 bases and 0 bases, in that order; junction bases with no gene match: 2. The germline gives CDR1 SGHRS, CDR2 YFSETQ.

The gene calls are TRBV20-1 and TRBJ1-1; possibly TRBD1 for D (5 bases). This CDR3 comprises 14 residues. Germline V gene sequence: CDR1 DFQATT, CDR2 SNEGSKA (reference sequence). V gave up 6 bases and J gave up 2 bases, with 16 bases separating them. CDR3 residues: CSATPGDFNTEAFF. The CDR3 nucleotides are TGCAGTGCGACCCCCGGGGACTTCAACACTGAAGCTTTCTTT.

This clonotype was seen only a few times. The genes are TRBV24-1 and TRBJ2-1; D is perhaps TRBD1 or TRBD2 (5 bases each). In germline, CDR1 is KGHDR, CDR2 SFDVKD. The CDR3 sequence is 14 residues long. V was trimmed by 4 bases and J by 7 bases, leaving 13 bases between them. CDR3 nucleotides: TGTGCCACCAGTGACCGCGCCTGGGGGAATGAGCAGTTCTTC. Encoded protein: CATSDRAWGNEQFF.

The CDR3 region is CSASGAGEGTSTDTQYF. In DNA, the CDR3 is TGCAGTGCTAGCGGAGCGGGGGAAGGAACTAGCACAGATACGCAGTATTTT. The rearrangement links TRBV20-1 to TRBJ2-3, with 8 bases aligning to TRBD2. Trimming cost V 3 bases and J 0 bases; bases outside gene matches: 11. CDR1 and CDR2 from the germline V gene are DFQATT and SNEGSKA (reference sequence). The CDR3 is 17 residues long.